This TCR beta chain appears in the sequencing data of a study of shared clonotypes between healthy human individuals. General study points: Estimated clonotype richness was generally higher in naive than memory subsets. Read depth was anticipated to influence clonotype sharing among donors.

As for this clone: No antigen is known for it.

Genomic DNA of each subset was evenly split across several immunoSEQ plates. Repertoires were generated with immunoSEQ multiplex PCR, while TCRdb's copy carries only in-frame clones and drops some. The sample includes some 630,000 clones, about 78% of them seen just once. Donors, healthy HIV-negative adults, lacked recent acute infections or vaccinations. The V and J ends lost 1 base and 5 bases respectively, with 12 bases between them. CDR1 and CDR2 (germline): SGHTA, FQGNSA. The CDR3 has 14 residues. Sequencing used memory CD4+ T cells sorted from blood. Specified subset: CD45RA-negative fraction. The V call is TRBV7-2, the J call TRBJ2-7; the D gene is possibly TRBD1 (6 bases). This receptor was identified in a woman in her thirties in good health. In DNA form, the CDR3 reads TGTGCCAGCAGCTTAGTCTGGGGGCCCCACGAGCAGTACTTC. Residues: CASSLVWGPHEQYF.